These 5 T cell receptor beta chains were all obtained from the same sample, sequenced in a study of OX40 agonist ivuxolimab in advanced cancers. Data came from immunoSEQ multiplex PCR; TCRdb stores just in-frame clones and leaves some out. The sample lists 45,000 to 60,000 clones, approximately 89% occurring once. Here the sequenced sample was CD4+ or CD8+ T cells sorted from blood, taken in a trial of the OX40 agonist ivuxolimab. The source is an adult with an advanced solid tumor such as melanoma, head and neck, liver or kidney cancer.

The rearrangement joins TRBV5-1 to TRBJ2-1, with TRBD2 matching 10 bases. Germline V gives CDR1 SGHRS, CDR2 YFSETQ. This CDR3 is 16 amino acids long. After removal of 1 base from V and 2 bases from J, the junction contained 3 bases not matched to a gene. The CDR3, as DNA: TGCGCCAGCAGCTTGTTGCTAGCGGGAGCCTACAATGAGCAGTTCTTC. This translates into CASSLLLAGAYNEQFF.

This clone was seen once. The V gene is TRBV7-2, the J gene TRBJ2-1; D ambiguous. Trimming removed 4 bases at V and 2 bases at J, with 6 bases between. The CDR3 loop spans 13 amino acids. Looked up from germline, CDR1 is SGHTA and CDR2 is FQGNSA. The CDR3 loop is CASSSPTYNEQFF. The DNA for the CDR3 is TGTGCCAGCAGCTCCCCCACCTACAATGAGCAGTTCTTC.

This chain joins TRBV27 and TRBJ2-7; 8 bases line up with TRBD1. There are 14 residues in the CDR3. CDR1 and CDR2 (germline): MNHEY, SMNVEV (reference sequence). Trimming cost V 5 bases and J 1 base; bases outside gene matches: 4. CDR3 region: CASSPGGRSYEQYF. The DNA for the CDR3 is TGTGCCAGCAGTCCAGGGGGCCGATCCTACGAGCAGTACTTC.

CDR3 in DNA: TGTGCCAGCAGTGAAGCCCTAAGGACTGAAGCTTTCTTT. Translating it yields CASSEALRTEAFF. The chain joins TRBV2 to TRBJ1-1; D not resolved. V was trimmed by 0 bases and J by 5 bases, leaving 7 bases between them. This CDR3 is built from 13 residues. Per the germline V gene, CDR1 is SNHLY and CDR2 is FYNNEI. Looking up the rest from reference TRBV2 and TRBJ1-1 gives the full variable domain: EPEVTQTPSHQVTQMGQEVILRCVPISNHLYFYWYRQILGQKVEFLVSFYNNEISEKSEIFDDQFSVERPDGSNFTLKIRSTKLEDSAMYFCASSEALRTEAFFGQGTRLTVV.

This clone appeared a few times. The chain employs TRBV6-5 and TRBJ2-2; D is unclear. Germline V lookup: CDR1 MNHEY, CDR2 SVGAGI. The V gene lost 1 base and the J gene lost 5 bases, with 5 bases spanning the gap. The CDR3 length is 13 residues. Here the CDR3 DNA reads TGTGCCAGCAGTTACTTCGGGACCGGGGAGCTGTTTTTT. Residues: CASSYFGTGELFF.